This T cell receptor beta chain was obtained from a study of blood T cell repertoires in COVID-19. The overall study: COVID-19 samples, acute and convalescent, were from the United States, Italy and Spain. Sources were T cells, B-cell-depleted T cells, or PBMCs; the material itself was cDNA or gDNA.

The CDR3 covers 12 residues. After removal of 5 bases from V and 4 bases from J, the junction contained 2 bases not matched to a gene. Germline assignment: CDR1 SNHLY and CDR2 FYNNEI. Per the study methods: Amplifying reference gene primers gave estimates of nucleated cell counts. Clones were sequenced by immunoSEQ multiplex PCR, and TCRdb holds only the in-frame ones, with some missing. V and J calls and clone size are as listed in that table; D and trimming were resolved from the DNA. This table holds over 200,000 clones, less than 85% found once. The material sequenced was peripheral blood. The clonotype originates from a woman between 65 and 79 years old with active or convalescent COVID-19. The gene calls are TRBV2 and TRBJ2-7, with 7 bases matching TRBD1. This chain's CDR3 is CASSTTGYEQYF. The DNA of the CDR3 is TGTGCCAGCAGTACGACAGGGTACGAGCAGTACTTC.